This T cell receptor beta chain is drawn from a study of response to subunit inactivated influenza vaccine. CDR1 is MNHEY and CDR2 is SVGAGI in the germline V gene. The CDR3 extends over 16 amino acids. With 0 bases removed from V and 4 bases from J, the gap between germline ends came to 15 bases. This clonotype occurred a few times. Its antigen is not known. TCRdb ran MiXCR on the RT-PCR reads and lists one entry per CDR3 protein. This table has a few hundred thousand distinct CDR3 sequences, around 13% appearing once. Whole-study findings and limits: The authors offered the suggestion that each seasonal influenza vaccination recruits few new T cells.

This clonotype originated in a man in his forties or fifties who received an inactivated influenza vaccine. V usage is TRBV6-5 and J usage is TRBJ1-2; TRBD1 might be the D (6 bases). Material: PBMCs from blood, obtained 12 days after vaccination. Written as DNA, the CDR3 is TGTGCCAGCAGTTACTCGGGCGGGGGGCTCGGCTATGGCTACACCTTC. Translation gives CASSYSGGGLGYGYTF.